The 13 T cell receptor beta chains presented below share a single source sample, sequenced in a study of T cells in women clearing cervical HPV infection (dated by TCRdb to the late 2010s). Library construction relied on the immunoSEQ multiplex PCR assay. TCRdb took this table from immuneACCESS and kept in-frame rearrangements with V and J called. Such tables lack part of the clones; where checked against another copy, unresolved V genes explain under half of the gap, and the rest is unexplained. The sample's table lists a count of 23,000 or so clones. The leading ten clones occupy about 2.5% of the sample. Sequencing used blood buffy coat. The receptor source for this set is a woman between 18 and 75 years old with a cervical HPV16 infection that either progressed to CIN3+ or cleared (not recorded which).

A word on this clone: The CDR3 extends 3 residues past the end of the read, so its final part is completed from the germline J gene. The chain links TRBV19 to TRBJ2-3; 10 bases line up with TRBD2. CDR1 and CDR2 (germline): LNHDA, SQIVND (reference sequence). This CDR3 has 12 residues. Trimming cost V 8 bases and J 5 bases; bases outside gene matches: 1. The covered CDR3 bases are TGTGCCAGTTCTAGCGGGGGAGATACG. It encodes CASSSGGDT. The complete CDR3 reads CASSSGGDTQYF. Supplemented by reference TRBV19 and TRBJ2-3, the full variable domain reads DGGITQSPKYLFRKEGQNVTLSCEQNLNHDAMYWYRQDPGQGLRLIYYSQIVNDFQKGDIAEGYSVSREKKESFPLTVTSAQKNPTAFYLCASSSGGDTQYFGPGTRLTVL.

By frequency, this clone registers medium-sized. The read finishes 3 residues shy of the CDR3 end, and the germline J gene is used to complete it. V and J are TRBV20-1 and TRBJ2-1; 12 bases align to TRBD2. The CDR3 extends over 16 amino acids. J lost 9 bases, V lost 3 bases, and 12 bases had no gene match. CDR1 is DFQATT, CDR2 SNEGSKA, per germline (reference sequence). Incomplete CDR3 DNA: TGCAGTGCTAGGAAACGACTAGCGGGAGAGTATAGTGAG. Translating gives CSARKRLAGEYSE. The CDR3 as a whole reads CSARKRLAGEYSEQFF.

A word on this clone: The read terminates 3 residues before the CDR3 end, so the remaining end is supplied by the germline J gene. The chain recombines TRBV20-1 with TRBJ1-1, with D tentatively TRBD1 (6 bases). CDR3 size: 12 residues. Trimming left V 8 bases short and J 5 bases short, with 15 bases between. Germline CDR1 is DFQATT and CDR2 is SNEGSKA (reference sequence). Incomplete CDR3 DNA: TGCAGTCTGGACAGCCCGAGGACTGAA. This gives the protein CSLDSPRTE. The whole CDR3 sequence is CSLDSPRTEAFF.

As concerns this clone: The DNA ends 3 residues before the CDR3 does, and the rest of the CDR3 is filled in from the germline J gene. V is TRBV7-6 and J is TRBJ2-3, with D hard to call. The CDR3 length is 14 residues. Trimming pared 5 bases from V and 1 base from J, leaving 10 bases between. Germline V gives CDR1 SGHVS, CDR2 FNYEAQ. The sequenced CDR3 bases are TGTGCCAGCAGCCACAACCGAGGCACAGATACG. Amino acid sequence: CASSHNRGTDT. The whole CDR3 sequence is CASSHNRGTDTQYF.

Note on this clone: Read data end 3 residues before the CDR3 end; the end is taken from the germline J gene. V and J are TRBV2 and TRBJ2-5, with D possibly being TRBD2 (5 bases). V was trimmed by 3 bases and J by 1 base, leaving 18 bases between them. The germline V gene has CDR1 SNHLY and CDR2 FYNNEI. This CDR3 contains 17 residues. CDR3 sequence reads: CASSDSSGRRPQETQYF. CDR3 bases read: TGTGCCAGCAGTGATTCGTCGGGGAGAAGACCCCAAGAGACC.

On this clone itself: The read comes to an end 3 residues before the CDR3 does, leaving the germline J gene to fill in the end. In the same sample, other DNA sequences code for this CDR3. The V call is TRBV7-2, the J call TRBJ1-3, with 9 nucleotides matching TRBD1. V lost 3 bases to trimming and J lost 7 bases; unmatched junction nucleotides: 4. The CDR3 covers 14 residues. CDR1 and CDR2 from the germline V gene are SGHTA and FQGNSA. The sequenced CDR3 bases are TGTGCCAGCAGCTTCGCCGGGACAGGGAACACC. Translation gives CASSFAGTGNT. The CDR3 in full is CASSFAGTGNTIYF. The full variable domain, with the rest looked up from reference TRBV7-2 and TRBJ1-3, is GAGVSQSPSNKVTEKGKDVELRCDPISGHTALYWYRQSLGQGLEFLIYFQGNSAPDKSGLPSDRFSAERTGGSVSTLTIQRTQQEDSAVYLCASSFAGTGNTIYFGEGSWLTVV.

Remarks on this clone: The read comes to an end 3 residues before the CDR3 does, leaving the germline J gene to fill in the end. The chain carries TRBV20-1 and TRBJ2-1, with 7 bases fitting TRBD2. This CDR3 has 15 residues. Looked up from germline, CDR1 is DFQATT and CDR2 is SNEGSKA (reference sequence). V lost 3 bases to trimming and J lost 3 bases; unmatched junction nucleotides: 8. CDR3 bases read: TGCAGTGCTAGCTTTCCTAGCGGAGACTACAATGAG. Translating it yields CSASFPSGDYNE. In full, the CDR3 is CSASFPSGDYNEQFF.

To note about this clone: The CDR3 is cut off 3 residues early in the read; its end comes from the germline J gene. The genes are TRBV7-3 and TRBJ1-1; D possibly corresponds to TRBD1 (5 bases). CDR1 is SGHTA and CDR2 is FQGTGA in the germline V gene. This CDR3 has 14 residues. Trimming cost V 3 bases and J 1 base, with 9 bases left between them. CDR3 bases read: TGTGCCAGCAGCTTGATAGGGGCGAACACTGAA. The encoded protein is CASSLIGANTE. The entire CDR3 reads CASSLIGANTEAFF.

As for this clone: The CDR3 end falls 3 residues outside the read, so it is completed with the germline J gene. This chain links TRBV19 with TRBJ2-3; 7 nucleotides line up with TRBD1. This CDR3 is 14 amino acids long. Germline V gives CDR1 LNHDA, CDR2 SQIVND (reference sequence). CDR3 DNA (partial): TGTGCCAGTATTAACAGGGGCGGAAATCAGCCG. This encodes CASINRGGNQP. The whole CDR3 sequence is CASINRGGNQPQYF.

On this clone: The read ends 3 residues before the CDR3 terminus; that terminus is restored from the germline J gene. V usage is TRBV5-8 and J usage is TRBJ2-2; the D is unclear. Trimming took off 2 bases at V and 9 bases at J, with 14 bases between the two ends. Germline CDR1 is SGHTS and CDR2 is YDEGEE. The CDR3 has 14 residues. CDR3 bases read: TGTGCCAGCAGCTTCCGCTCCCTAGGCAGGGAG. Its translation is CASSFRSLGRE. The entire CDR3 protein is CASSFRSLGRELFF.

CDR3: CAWSKDRPGANVLTF. The sequenced part of the CDR3 DNA is TGTGCCTGGAGTAAAGACAGACCTGGGGCCAACGTC. The rearrangement uses TRBV30 and TRBJ2-6; tentative D call: TRBD1 (5 bases). The observed sequence ends 3 residues before the CDR3 terminus, with the missing tail filled in from the germline J gene. Germline CDR1 and CDR2: GTSNPN and SVGIG (reference sequence). Trimming took off 2 bases at V and 2 bases at J, with 10 bases between the two ends. The CDR3 has 15 amino acids.

In regard to this clone: The CDR3 goes on 3 residues after the read ends, and that part is filled in from the germline J gene. The chain uses TRBV5-1 and TRBJ1-2, with TRBD1 matching over 7 bases. CDR1 SGHRS and CDR2 YFSETQ come from the germline V gene. V lost 0 bases, J lost 4 bases, and 3 bases stayed unmatched. The CDR3 is 14 residues long. The CDR3 DNA, read in part, is TGCGCCAGCAGCTTGGACAGGGGAACCTATGGC. Translated: CASSLDRGTYG. The complete CDR3 protein is CASSLDRGTYGYTF.

Details on this clone: The missing CDR3 end, 3 residues past where the read stops, is filled in from the germline J gene. The V gene is TRBV7-3, the J gene TRBJ2-1; 7 bases agree with TRBD2. V lost 1 base, J lost 0 bases, and 0 bases stayed unmatched. The CDR3 extends over 15 amino acids. Germline V gives CDR1 SGHTA, CDR2 FQGTGA. CDR3 DNA (partial): TGTGCCAGCAGCTTAAGCGGGAGCTCCTACAATGAG. Amino acid sequence: CASSLSGSSYNE. From start to end, the CDR3 is CASSLSGSSYNEQFF.